This is a list of T cell receptor beta chains from one sample in a study of graft-versus-host responses after intestinal transplantation. This table comes from immunoSEQ multiplex PCR, and its TCRdb copy is limited to in-frame clones, with some not included. The sample consists of tens of thousands of clones, less than 95% of them appearing once. Sample: PBMCs, taken approximately 340 days after intestinal transplant. The receptors stem from a human patient who received an intestinal transplant, so some T cells may come from the graft donor. Each CDR3 is given with its conserved first and last residue. Fields, in order: V gene, clone size, D gene, J gene, CDR3 protein, CDR3 DNA. D genes are given only for firm matches. The size field is filled for only some rows; it gives once, few, many or a size class.

TRBV7-9	-	-	TRBJ1-6	CASSLGEFRNSPLHF	TGTGCCAGCAGCTTGGGGGAGTTCCGAAATTCACCCCTCCACTTT
TRBV10-3	-	-	TRBJ2-5	CAISDKDTEEETQYF	TGTGCCATCAGTGACAAGGACACGGAGGAAGAGACCCAGTACTTC
TRBV11-2	once	-	TRBJ1-4	CASSLEWDVQGLTEKLFF	TGTGCCAGCAGCTTAGAGTGGGATGTCCAGGGACTGACCGAAAAACTGTTTTTT
TRBV15	-	TRBD1	TRBJ2-3	CATSRGGDRTRDTQYF	TGTGCCACCAGCAGAGGTGGGGACAGAACTAGAGATACGCAGTATTTT
TRBV5-1	-	-	TRBJ2-6	CASSGGTGANVLTF	TGCGCCAGCAGCGGAGGGACCGGGGCCAACGTCCTGACTTTC
TRBV6-5	-	-	TRBJ1-5	CASSYQGKSNQPQHF	TGTGCCAGCAGTTATCAGGGTAAAAGCAATCAGCCCCAGCATTTT
TRBV5-6	-	TRBD1	TRBJ2-5	CASSSPDFRGQETQYF	TGTGCCAGCAGCTCACCGGACTTCAGGGGGCAAGAGACCCAGTACTTC
TRBV5-1	-	TRBD1	TRBJ2-1	CASSPMDRGSYNEQFF	TGCGCCAGCAGCCCTATGGACAGGGGCTCCTACAATGAGCAGTTCTTC
TRBV28	-	-	TRBJ2-3	CASSLISHRHYF	TGTGCCAGCAGTCTTATATCCCACCGCCATTATTTT
TRBV10-3	-	-	TRBJ2-1	CAISVQDTSSYNEQFF	TGTGCCATCAGTGTGCAAGACACTAGCTCCTACAATGAGCAGTTCTTC
TRBV10-3	-	TRBD2	TRBJ2-3	CAISFSGGASRTDTQYF	TGTGCCATCAGCTTTAGCGGGGGGGCCTCGAGGACAGATACGCAGTATTTT
TRBV20-1	-	-	TRBJ1-3	CSAGQRNTIYF	TGCAGTGCAGGACAGAGAAACACCATATATTTT
TRBV7-9	-	-	TRBJ2-7	CASSLTGDEQYF	TGTGCCAGCAGCTTAACGGGTGACGAGCAGTACTTC
TRBV7-9	-	-	TRBJ2-3	CASEYTDTQYF	TGTGCCAGCGAGTACACAGATACGCAGTATTTT
TRBV18	once	-	TRBJ2-7	CASSPGAEWYEQYF	TGTGCCAGCTCACCAGGGGCGGAGTGGTACGAGCAGTACTTC
TRBV7-3	-	-	TRBJ2-3	CASSSTGSTDTQYF	TGTGCCAGCAGCTCCACCGGGAGCACAGATACGCAGTATTTT
TRBV11-3	-	-	TRBJ1-5	CASRLGYSNQPQHF	TGTGCCAGCAGGTTGGGGTACAGCAATCAGCCCCAGCATTTT
TRBV6-5	-	TRBD1	TRBJ1-5	CASSYSRQGNQPQHF	TGTGCCAGCAGTTACTCGAGACAGGGGAATCAGCCCCAGCATTTT
TRBV5-1	-	TRBD2	TRBJ2-7	CASSSGAGETYEQYF	TGCGCCAGCAGCTCCGGAGCGGGAGAGACCTACGAGCAGTACTTC
TRBV6-4	once	-	TRBJ2-1	CASPPGNEQFF	TGTGCCAGCCCCCCTGGTAATGAGCAGTTCTTC
TRBV30	-	-	TRBJ1-5	CAWSVHLSQPQHF	TGTGCCTGGAGTGTACATCTTTCTCAGCCCCAGCATTTT
TRBV6-1	-	-	TRBJ1-1	CASALGLNTEAFF	TGTGCCAGCGCTCTGGGCCTGAACACTGAAGCTTTCTTT
TRBV5-6	-	-	TRBJ1-6	CASSLGQTTYTPLHF	TGTGCCAGCAGCTTAGGACAGACCACCTATACACCCCTCCACTTT
TRBV5-1	few	TRBD2	TRBJ2-5	CASSSTSGEETQYF	TGCGCCAGCAGCTCGACTAGCGGGGAGGAGACCCAGTACTTC
TRBV4-1	-	TRBD2	TRBJ2-7	CASSQGLAGGQTTYEQYF	TGCGCCAGCAGCCAAGGGCTAGCGGGAGGCCAAACTACTTACGAGCAGTACTTC
TRBV7-6	once	TRBD2	TRBJ2-7	CASSSRARGIYEQYF	TGTGCCAGCAGCTCGCGGGCGCGGGGGATCTACGAGCAGTACTTC
TRBV2	-	-	TRBJ2-1	CASSEVREVQFF	TGTGCCAGCAGTGAAGTCAGGGAGGTGCAGTTCTTC
TRBV13	-	-	TRBJ1-2	CASSLGQRDANYGYTF	TGTGCCAGCAGCCTCGGACAGCGTGACGCTAACTATGGCTACACCTTC
TRBV4-3	-	TRBD2	TRBJ2-7	CASSQVGASGYEQYF	TGCGCCAGCAGCCAAGTCGGAGCTAGCGGCTACGAGCAGTACTTC
TRBV11-3	-	-	TRBJ2-3	CASSLMNEDTQYF	TGTGCCAGCAGCTTGATGAACGAGGATACGCAGTATTTT
TRBV6-1	-	TRBD2	TRBJ2-7	CASSALLAGSYEQYF	TGTGCCAGCAGTGCCCTACTAGCGGGATCCTACGAGCAGTACTTC
TRBV7-2	-	-	TRBJ1-1	CASMRENTEAFF	TGTGCCAGCATGAGGGAGAACACTGAAGCTTTCTTT
TRBV7-3	-	-	TRBJ2-1	CASSLWPGPQFF	TGTGCCAGCAGCTTATGGCCCGGGCCGCAGTTCTTC
TRBV29-1	-	TRBD1	TRBJ2-1	CSVNPGTGEYAEQFF	TGCAGCGTTAACCCCGGGACAGGGGAGTATGCTGAGCAGTTCTTC